Below, 7 T cell receptor beta chains from the same sample are listed, as sequenced in a study of blood T cells in healthy people across ages. For the second PCR, which ran for about 7 to 11 cycles, a sample-barcoded 5' primer and a J-beta primer mix were used. TCRdb fed the 5' RACE reads into MiXCR, producing one record per CDR3 protein. The sample includes about 1,500,000 distinct CDR3 sequences, around 39% of them seen just once. The sample consisted of blood. Every receptor here comes from a woman aged 18-30 years in good health.

This chain links TRBV29-1 with TRBJ2-5; 8 nucleotides align to TRBD1. Germline V lookup: CDR1 SQVTM, CDR2 ANQGSEA. V was clipped by 7 bases and J by 11 bases; unmatched bases: 15. CDR3 length: 13 residues. The CDR3 region has the DNA TGCAGCGAGACCCGCCAGGGGGCCAATGAGCAGTACTTC. Translated, it gives CSETRQGANEQYF.

The table lists this clonotype with a count of one. V and J are TRBV10-2 and TRBJ2-4, with D possibly TRBD1 on 6 matching bases. Deletions cut 3 bases from V and 6 bases from J, with 6 bases between. The V gene's germline CDR1 is WSHSY and CDR2 SAAADI. The CDR3 length is 12 residues. The CDR3 region has the DNA TGCGCCAGCAGTGACAGGGGAAACATTCAGTACTTC. It yields the protein CASSDRGNIQYF.

With respect to this clonotype: This could be a read error, since a much larger clone is one nucleotide away. V usage is TRBV20-1 and J usage is TRBJ2-1, with D perhaps matching TRBD2 (6 bases). This CDR3 has 15 residues. Germline lookup yields CDR1 DFQATT and CDR2 SNEGSKA (reference sequence). V was trimmed by 6 bases and J by 1 base, leaving 16 bases between them. CDR3 loop: CSAKLAASSYNEQFF. The CDR3 bases are TGCAGTGCGAAACTAGCAGCCTCATCCTACAATGAGCAGTTCTTC.

The chain employs TRBV7-9 and TRBJ2-2; unclear D gene. The CDR3 is 9 residues long. Deletions cut 9 bases from V and 6 bases from J, with 2 bases between. The germline V gene has CDR1 SEHNR and CDR2 FQNEAQ (reference sequence). In DNA form, the CDR3 reads TGTGCCAGTGCCGGGGAGCTGTTTTTT. Translation: CASAGELFF. Drawing the rest from reference TRBV7-9 and TRBJ2-2, the complete variable domain is DTGVSQNPRHKITKRGQNVTFRCDPISEHNRLYWYRQTLGQGPEFLTYFQNEAQLEKSRLLSDRFSAERPKGSFSTLEIQRTEQGDSAMYLCASAGELFFGEGSRLTVL.

The chain recombines TRBV25-1 with TRBJ1-1; D is possibly TRBD1 (5 bases). The ends were cut back, 3 bases at V and 1 base at J, with 12 bases in the middle. The germline V gene has CDR1 MGHDK and CDR2 SYGVNS. This CDR3 spans 15 amino acids. CDR3 DNA sequence: TGTGCCAGCAGTGACACCGGGACGGGGAACACTGAAGCTTTCTTT. As protein: CASSDTGTGNTEAFF. Full variable domain (outside the CDR3, taken from reference TRBV25-1 and TRBJ1-1): EADIYQTPRYLVIGTGKKITLECSQTMGHDKMYWYQQDPGMELHLIHYSYGVNSTEKGDLSSESTVSRIRTEHFPLTLESARPSHTSQYLCASSDTGTGNTEAFFGQGTRLTVV.

This clonotype was seen a handful of times. The V and J genes are TRBV7-9 and TRBJ2-5, with TRBD2 as a possible D gene (5 bases). This CDR3 has 13 amino acids. V was shortened by 5 bases and J by 5 bases, with 12 bases between the two germline ends. Germline CDR1 reads SEHNR; CDR2 reads FQNEAQ (reference sequence). The CDR3 is CASSPSGYETQYF. CDR3 DNA: TGTGCCAGCAGCCCCTCGGGGTATGAGACCCAGTACTTC.

The chain uses TRBV6-1 and TRBJ2-1; D is possibly TRBD1 (7 bases). From germline, CDR1 is MNHNS and CDR2 SASEGT. Trimming cost V 0 bases and J 7 bases, with 16 bases left between them. The CDR3 extends over 16 amino acids. The CDR3 region is CASSEALRAGGNEQFF. The CDR3 DNA reads TGTGCCAGCAGTGAAGCGCTCCGGGCAGGGGGGAATGAGCAGTTCTTC.